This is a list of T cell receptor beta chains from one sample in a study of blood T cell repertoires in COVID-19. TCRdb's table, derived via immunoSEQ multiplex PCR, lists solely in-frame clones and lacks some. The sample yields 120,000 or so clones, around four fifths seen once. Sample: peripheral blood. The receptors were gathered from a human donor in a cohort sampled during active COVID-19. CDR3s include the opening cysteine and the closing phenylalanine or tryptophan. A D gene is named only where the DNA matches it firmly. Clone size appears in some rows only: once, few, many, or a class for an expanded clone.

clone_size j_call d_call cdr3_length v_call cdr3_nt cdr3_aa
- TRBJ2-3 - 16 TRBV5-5 TGTGCCAGCTGCCTTGTGGGGGGCGCAGGGGGAGATACGCAGTATTTT CASCLVGGAGGDTQYF
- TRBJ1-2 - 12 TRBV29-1 TGCAGCGGTTCACGGGACACCTATGGCTACACCTTC CSGSRDTYGYTF
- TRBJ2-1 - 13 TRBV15 TGTGCCACCAGCAGAGACCTAGCATTTGAGCAGTTCTTC CATSRDLAFEQFF
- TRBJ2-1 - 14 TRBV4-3 TGCGCCAGCAGCCATGGGAGCCTTCTCGATGAGCAGTTCTTC CASSHGSLLDEQFF
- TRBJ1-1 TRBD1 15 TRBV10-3 TGTGCCATCAGTGAATCGACAGGGGGCCGCACTGAAGCTTTCTTT CAISESTGGRTEAFF
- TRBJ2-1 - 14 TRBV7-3 TGTGCCAGCAGCTTATTAGGGGTTAACAATGAGCAGTTCTTC CASSLLGVNNEQFF
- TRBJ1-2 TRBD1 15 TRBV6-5 TGTGCCAGCAGTTACGTGACCGGGACAGGGCATGGCTACACCTTC CASSYVTGTGHGYTF
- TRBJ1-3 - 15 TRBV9 TGTGCCAGCAGTACTCAGGCGTTAGGTGGAAACACCATATATTTT CASSTQALGGNTIYF
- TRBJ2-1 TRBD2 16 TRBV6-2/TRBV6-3 TGTGCCAGCAGTTACTCCGGACTAGGCAACTACAATGAGCAGTTCTTC CASSYSGLGNYNEQFF
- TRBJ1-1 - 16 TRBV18 TGTGCCAGCTCACCACCGAGGGGGAATCGGGACACTGAAGCTTTCTTT CASSPPRGNRDTEAFF
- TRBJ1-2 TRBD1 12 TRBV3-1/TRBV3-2 TGTGCCAGCAGCCTCGGACAGGATGGCTACACCTTC CASSLGQDGYTF
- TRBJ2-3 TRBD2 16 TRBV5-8 TGTGCCAGCAGCCGGGGGGAGTGGAGAGATACAGATACGCAGTATTTT CASSRGEWRDTDTQYF
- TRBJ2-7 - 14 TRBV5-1 TGCGCCAGCAGCTTGGCGACAGTCTCCTACGAGCAGTACTTC CASSLATVSYEQYF
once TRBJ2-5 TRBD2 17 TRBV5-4 TGTGCCAGCAGCTTGGCGAGACTAGCGGGGGCCCAAGAGACCCAGTACTTC CASSLARLAGAQETQYF
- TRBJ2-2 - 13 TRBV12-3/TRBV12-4 TGTGCCAGCAGTTTTGTTGGCAACGGGGAGCTGTTTTTT CASSFVGNGELFF
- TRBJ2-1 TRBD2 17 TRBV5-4 TGTGCCAGCAGCTGGGGGGCGGGCAGCGGGAGACTTAATGAGCAGTTCTTC CASSWGAGSGRLNEQFF
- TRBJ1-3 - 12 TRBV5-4 TGTGCCAGCAGCTTGAACTCAAACACCATATATTTT CASSLNSNTIYF
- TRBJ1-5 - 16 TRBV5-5 TGTGCCAGCAGCTTGGGGTCAGCGGCTTCCAATCAGCCCCAGCATTTT CASSLGSAASNQPQHF
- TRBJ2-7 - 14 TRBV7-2 TGTGCCAGCAGCTTAGACGGCGGGAATTACGAGCAGTACTTC CASSLDGGNYEQYF
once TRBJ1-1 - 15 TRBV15 TGTGCCACCAGCAGAGGCGGCAGGGCGAACACTGAAGCTTTCTTT CATSRGGRANTEAFF
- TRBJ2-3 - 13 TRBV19 TGTGCCAGCCGCGCCAAATTAACAGATACGCAGTATTTT CASRAKLTDTQYF
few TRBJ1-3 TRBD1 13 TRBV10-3 TGTGCCATAAGCGACAGGGGCGGAAACACCATATATTTT CAISDRGGNTIYF
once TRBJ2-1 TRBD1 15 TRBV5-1 TGCGCCAGCAGCTTGTCGGGACAGGGCTACAATGAGCAGTTCTTC CASSLSGQGYNEQFF
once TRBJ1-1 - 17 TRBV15 TGTGCCACCAGCAGAGTGATCGGGAATCCCATGAACACTGAAGCTTTCTTT CATSRVIGNPMNTEAFF
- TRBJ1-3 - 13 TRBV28 TGTGCCAGCAGTAACCTTCAGGGAAACACCATATATTTT CASSNLQGNTIYF
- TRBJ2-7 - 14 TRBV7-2 TGTGCCAGCAGCTTAGCGTCAGGGAACTACGAGCAGTACTTC CASSLASGNYEQYF
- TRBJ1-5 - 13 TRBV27 TGTGCCAGCAGTCCCCGGGAGAATCAGCCCCAGCATTTT CASSPRENQPQHF
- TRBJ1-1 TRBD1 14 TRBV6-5 TGTGCCAGCAGCCGACAGGGGGCGCACACTGAAGCTTTCTTT CASSRQGAHTEAFF
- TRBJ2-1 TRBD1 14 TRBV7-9 TGTGCCAGCAGCTTCCGGGACAGGGGCCGTGAGCAGTTCTTC CASSFRDRGREQFF
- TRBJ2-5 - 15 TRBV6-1 TGTGCCAGCAGTGACGGTGGGGCCCAAAGAGGGACCCAGTACTTC CASSDGGAQRGTQYF
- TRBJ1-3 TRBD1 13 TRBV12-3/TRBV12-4 TGTGCCAGCACGACAGGGGACGGAAACACCATATATTTT CASTTGDGNTIYF
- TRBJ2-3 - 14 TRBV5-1 TGCGCCAGCAGCTTTGAACAAATCACAGATACGCAGTATTTT CASSFEQITDTQYF
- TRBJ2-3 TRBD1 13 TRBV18 TGTGCCAGTATACAGGGGCCCGGGAATACGCAGTATTTT CASIQGPGNTQYF
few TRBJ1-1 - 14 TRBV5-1 TGCGCCAGCAGCTCCAGGGGCGGGAACACTGAAGCTTTCTTT CASSSRGGNTEAFF
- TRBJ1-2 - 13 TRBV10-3 TGTGCCATCAGCATCGACACTAGCTCGGGCTACACCTTC CAISIDTSSGYTF
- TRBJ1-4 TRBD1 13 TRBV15 TGTGCCACCAGCGGGACAGGGAGGGAAAAACTGTTTTTT CATSGTGREKLFF
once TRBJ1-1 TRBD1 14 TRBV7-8 TGTGCCAGCAGCTTTCAGGGGGCTGGCACTGAAGCTTTCTTT CASSFQGAGTEAFF
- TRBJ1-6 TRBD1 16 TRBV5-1 TGCGCCAGCCGTCCCGGGGACAGGGAATATAATTCACCCCTCCACTTT CASRPGDREYNSPLHF
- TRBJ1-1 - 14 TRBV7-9 TGTGCCAGCAGCTTAGAGGGGATGAACACTGAAGCTTTCTTT CASSLEGMNTEAFF
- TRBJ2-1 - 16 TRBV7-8 TGTGCCAGCAGCCCCCCTCGGAGCCGGGGGAACAATGAGCAGTTCTTC CASSPPRSRGNNEQFF
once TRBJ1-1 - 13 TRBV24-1 TGTGCCACCAGTGGGCACCTGAACACTGAAGCTTTCTTT CATSGHLNTEAFF
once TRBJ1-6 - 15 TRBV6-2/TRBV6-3 TGTGCCAGCAGCCGCCACAGGGAAGGCGATTCACCCCTCCACTTT CASSRHREGDSPLHF
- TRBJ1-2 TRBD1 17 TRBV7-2 TGTGCCAGCAGCTTAGGGGCAGGAGGGACAGCTAACTATGGCTACACCTTC CASSLGAGGTANYGYTF
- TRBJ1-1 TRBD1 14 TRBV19 TGTGCCAGTAGTGTTGGACAGGCAGGCACTGAAGCTTTCTTT CASSVGQAGTEAFF
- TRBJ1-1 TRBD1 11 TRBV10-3 TGTGCCACCACAGGGGAGACTGAAGCTTTCTTT CATTGETEAFF
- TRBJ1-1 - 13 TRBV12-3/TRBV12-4 TGTGCCAGCAGTTTAGGTCCTAACACTGAAGCTTTCTTT CASSLGPNTEAFF